This T cell receptor beta chain came from a study of neoadjuvant anti-PD-1 for oral cavity cancer. The overall study: Patients mostly received three to four biweekly nivolumab doses at 3 mg/kg before surgery.

This CDR3 has 14 residues. V lost 3 bases and J 0 bases, leaving 3 bases between the germline ends. Germline loops: CDR1 SGHAT, CDR2 FQNNGV. The study's findings and limits: Treg/Th17 ratio rose with pretreatment blood and fell with post-treatment tumor TCRbeta clonality.

Repertoires were generated with immunoSEQ multiplex PCR, while TCRdb's copy carries only in-frame clones and drops some. The table lists 15,000 or so clones, 55% to 70% of them singletons, with over 2.5% in the top ten. For this clone: Its antigen remains unidentified.

Material: PBMCs, obtained before nivolumab (anti-PD-1) treatment. This chain uses TRBV11-2 with TRBJ2-6, with unresolved D. The TCR sequence derives from a person aged 35 to 85 with oral cavity squamous cell carcinoma. CDR3 nucleotide sequence: TGTGCCAGCAGCTTTCCCTCTGGGGCCAACGTCCTGACTTTC. Encoded protein: CASSFPSGANVLTF. Full variable domain (missing parts from reference TRBV11-2 and TRBJ2-6): EAGVAQSPRYKIIEKRQSVAFWCNPISGHATLYWYQQILGQGPKLLIQFQNNGVVDDSQLPKDRFSAERLKGVDSTLKIQPAKLEDSAVYLCASSFPSGANVLTFGAGSRLTVL.